This T cell receptor beta chain was documented in a study of blood T cell repertoires in COVID-19. Study context: Samples of COVID-19 (acute and convalescent) were obtained from the United States, Italy and Spain. T cells, B-cell-depleted T cells, or PBMCs provided the cDNA or gDNA that served as material.

V trimming: 7 bases; J trimming: 2 bases; junction bases outside the gene matches: 9. CDR1 SGHTA and CDR2 FQGTGA come from the germline V gene. The CDR3 is made up of 18 amino acids. Original handling: Nucleated cell number was recorded as an estimate derived from reference gene primer amplification. The data were produced by immunoSEQ multiplex PCR, yet TCRdb's version contains in-frame clones alone and is incomplete. That table furnishes V, J and clone size, whereas the DNA furnished D and trimming. The data hold roughly 300,000 clones, with 89% observed a single time. The sequence was obtained from a man younger than 35 who had recovered from COVID-19. Sequenced sample: peripheral blood. This chain links TRBV7-3 with TRBJ2-2; TRBD2 matches 14 bases. In DNA form, the CDR3 reads TGTGCCAGCACCCCGGTGGGACTAGCGGGAGTAAACACCGGGGAGCTGTTTTTT. This codes for CASTPVGLAGVNTGELFF.